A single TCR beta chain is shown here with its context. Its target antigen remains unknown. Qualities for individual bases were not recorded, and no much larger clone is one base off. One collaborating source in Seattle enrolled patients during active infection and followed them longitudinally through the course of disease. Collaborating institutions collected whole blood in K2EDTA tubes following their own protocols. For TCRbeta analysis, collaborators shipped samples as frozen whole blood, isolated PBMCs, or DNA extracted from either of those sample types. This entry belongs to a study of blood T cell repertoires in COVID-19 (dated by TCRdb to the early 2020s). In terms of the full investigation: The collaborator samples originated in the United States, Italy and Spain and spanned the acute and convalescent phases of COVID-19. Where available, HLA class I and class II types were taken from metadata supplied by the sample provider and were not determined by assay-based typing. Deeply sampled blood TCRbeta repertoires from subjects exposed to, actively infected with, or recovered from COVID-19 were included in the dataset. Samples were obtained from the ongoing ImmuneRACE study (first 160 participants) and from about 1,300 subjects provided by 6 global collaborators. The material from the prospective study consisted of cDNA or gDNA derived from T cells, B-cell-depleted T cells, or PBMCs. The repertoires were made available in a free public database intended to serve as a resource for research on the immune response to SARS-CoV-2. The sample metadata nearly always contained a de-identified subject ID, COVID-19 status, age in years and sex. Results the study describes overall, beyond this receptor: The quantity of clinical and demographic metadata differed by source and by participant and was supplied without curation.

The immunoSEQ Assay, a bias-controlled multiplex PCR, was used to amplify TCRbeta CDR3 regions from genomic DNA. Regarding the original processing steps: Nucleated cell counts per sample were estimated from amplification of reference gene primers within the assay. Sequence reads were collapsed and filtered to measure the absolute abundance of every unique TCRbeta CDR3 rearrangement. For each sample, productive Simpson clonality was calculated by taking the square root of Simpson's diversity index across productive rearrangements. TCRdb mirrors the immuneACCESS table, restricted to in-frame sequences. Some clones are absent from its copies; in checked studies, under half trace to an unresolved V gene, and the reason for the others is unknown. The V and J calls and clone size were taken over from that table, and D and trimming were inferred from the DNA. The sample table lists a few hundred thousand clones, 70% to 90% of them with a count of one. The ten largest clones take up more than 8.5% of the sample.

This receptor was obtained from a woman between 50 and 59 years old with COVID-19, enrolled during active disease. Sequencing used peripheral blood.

The CDR3 sequence is CASLGLENTGELFF. The sequenced DNA: TGTGCCAGCCTGGGGCTAGAGAACACCGGGGAGCTGTTTTTT. The chain was built from TRBV18 and TRBJ2-2; TRBD1 might be the D gene, on 5 matching bases. The CDR3 measures 14 amino acids from cysteine to phenylalanine. CDR3 DNA is the only sequence kept; it has 42 bases, read in frame from the first base. CDR1 and CDR2 (KGHSH, LQKENI) derive from the germline V gene. The trim is 8 bases for V and 1 base for J, with a gap of 11 bases between the germline ends.